The clone carrying this TCR beta chain was seen more than once but under ten times. These data come from a study of early T cells in non-severe SARS-CoV-2 infection. Researchers attached unique molecular identifiers to individual cDNA molecules. TCRdb redid the calling of the 5' RACE reads with MiXCR, one entry per CDR3 protein. The sample shows tens of thousands of distinct CDR3 sequences, more than 10% of them seen only once. V shed 5 bases, J shed 6 bases, and the junction held 4 bases outside the gene matches. Germline lookup yields CDR1 MDHEN and CDR2 SYDVKM. The CDR3 runs 13 residues. The specimen was whole blood. The chain recombines TRBV28 with TRBJ2-3; 8 bases fit TRBD1. The receptor comes from an adult who was a healthcare worker with PCR-confirmed SARS-CoV-2 infection or an uninfected control (not recorded which). CDR3 loop: CASSMQGADTQYF. Written as DNA, the CDR3 is TGTGCCAGCAGTATGCAGGGGGCTGATACGCAGTATTTT.